The 19 T cell receptor beta chains listed next were all sequenced from one sample in a study of cytomegalovirus exposure and HLA in healthy donors. The data were produced by immunoSEQ multiplex PCR, yet TCRdb's version contains in-frame clones alone and is incomplete. Here the sample spans 150,000 or so clones, roughly 89% being singletons. Source material: PBMCs. These receptors came from a woman aged 18-29 years in good health and CMV-seropositive.

V usage is TRBV29-1 and J usage is TRBJ2-1; 12 positions match TRBD2. This CDR3 spans 16 amino acids. Germline assignment: CDR1 SQVTM and CDR2 ANQGSEA. V lost 4 bases to trimming and J lost 7 bases; unmatched junction nucleotides: 11. CDR3 region: CSVGPTGGLAGNEQFF. CDR3 nucleotides: TGCAGCGTTGGACCGACAGGAGGACTAGCGGGGAATGAGCAGTTCTTC.

The rearrangement links TRBV2 to TRBJ1-2; TRBD1 aligns across 10 bases. Trimming took 5 bases from V and 8 from J; bases not matched to a gene: 5. From germline, CDR1 is SNHLY and CDR2 FYNNEI. This CDR3 is built from 13 residues. The CDR3 DNA is TGTGCCAGCAGTACCGGGACAGGGGACGGCTACACCTTC. It codes for CASSTGTGDGYTF. The variable domain in full, completed from reference TRBV2 and TRBJ1-2, reads EPEVTQTPSHQVTQMGQEVILRCVPISNHLYFYWYRQILGQKVEFLVSFYNNEISEKSEIFDDQFSVERPDGSNFTLKIRSTKLEDSAMYFCASSTGTGDGYTFGSGTRLTVV.

This CDR3 reads CASSLDRGLGETQYF. The CDR3 nucleotides are TGTGCCAGCAGCTTGGACAGGGGGCTCGGGGAGACCCAGTACTTC. The rearrangement uses TRBV7-8 and TRBJ2-5, with TRBD1 matching 11 bases. The CDR3 runs 15 residues. Germline lookup yields CDR1 SGHVS and CDR2 FQNEAQ. V lost 3 bases and J lost 5; bases outside the gene matches: 5. Complete variable domain (other parts from reference TRBV7-8 and TRBJ2-5): GAGVSQSPRYKVAKRGQDVALRCDPISGHVSLFWYQQALGQGPEFLTYFQNEAQLDKSGLPSDRFFAERPEGSVSTLKIQRTQQEDSAVYLCASSLDRGLGETQYFGPGTRLLVL.

The chain employs TRBV5-5 and TRBJ2-1; D gene unclear. V lost 4 bases, J lost 4 bases, and 6 bases lay in between. Germline V gene lookup returns CDR1 SGHKS and CDR2 YYEKEE (reference sequence). The CDR3 is 12 residues long. CDR3 nucleotide sequence: TGTGCCAGCAGCCAGAATTACAATGAGCAGTTCTTC. Amino acid sequence: CASSQNYNEQFF.

A note on this clone: The identical CDR3 is also encoded by other nucleotide sequences in the sample. The chain recombines TRBV29-1 with TRBJ2-7, with unresolved D. CDR1 SQVTM and CDR2 ANQGSEA come from the germline V gene. With 0 bases removed from V and 3 bases from J, the gap between germline ends came to 6 bases. This CDR3 has 12 amino acids. The CDR3 is CSVEERDYEQYF. The CDR3 nucleotides read TGCAGCGTTGAAGAGAGAGACTACGAGCAGTACTTC.

This sequence joins TRBV21-1 and TRBJ2-7; the table's D call, TRBD2, has no DNA check behind it. TRBV21-1 is noted as a pseudogene. The CDR3 has 14 amino acids. The CDR3: CASSLRDGSYEQYF. CDR3 bases: TGTGCCAGCAGCTTGCGGGACGGCTCCTACGAGCAGTACTTC.

The chain links TRBV6-1 to TRBJ2-7; TRBD1 matches at 9 bases. The germline V gene has CDR1 MNHNS and CDR2 SASEGT. The junction had 2 bases not matched to a gene; V was cut back by 6 bases and J by 5 bases. The CDR3 has 12 amino acids. In DNA, the CDR3 is TGTGCCAGCAGGGACAGGGGCGACGAGCAGTACTTC. Translation gives CASRDRGDEQYF.

This chain links TRBV28 with TRBJ1-6, with D maybe TRBD1 (5 bases). The germline V and J ends were trimmed by 1 base and 8 bases, with 15 bases remaining between them. Germline assignment: CDR1 MDHEN and CDR2 SYDVKM. CDR3 length: 16 amino acids. CDR3: CASSLFNRGRYSPLHF. Here the CDR3 DNA reads TGTGCCAGCAGTTTATTTAATAGGGGAAGGTATTCACCCCTCCACTTT.

V is TRBV5-4 and J is TRBJ2-7, with 7 bases lining up with TRBD1. With V trimmed by 5 bases and J by 6 bases, 5 bases remained unmatched. This CDR3 has 12 amino acids. In germline, CDR1 is SGHNT, CDR2 YYREEE (reference sequence). The CDR3 is CASSSGGREQYF. In DNA, the CDR3 is TGTGCCAGCAGTTCAGGGGGTCGCGAGCAGTACTTC.

This clone was counted only a few times. The V and J genes are TRBV7-7 and TRBJ2-5; weak D call: TRBD1 (6 bases). The length of the CDR3 is 12 residues. Germline V gene data show CDR1 as SSHAT and CDR2 as FNYEAQ (reference sequence). Trimming pared 5 bases from V and 4 bases from J, leaving 8 bases between. The CDR3 sequence: CASSGGGETQYF. CDR3 bases: TGTGCCAGCAGCGGGGGCGGAGAGACCCAGTACTTC. Full variable domain (remainder filled in from reference TRBV7-7 and TRBJ2-5): GAGVSQSPRYKVTKRGQDVTLRCDPISSHATLYWYQQALGQGPEFLTYFNYEAQPDKSGLPSDRFSAERPEGSISTLTIQRTEQRDSAMYRCASSGGGETQYFGPGTRLLVL.

This chain joins TRBV11-3 and TRBJ1-5, with unresolved D. Trimming removed 2 bases at V and 13 bases at J, with 30 bases between. The CDR3 contains 18 residues. Germline lookup yields CDR1 SGHNT and CDR2 YENEEA. CDR3 amino acids: CASSLTPPRSKTKTEQHF. The CDR3 region has the DNA TGTGCCAGCAGCTTAACCCCCCCCCGATCAAAGACTAAAACCGAACAGCATTTT.

The chain carries TRBV9 and TRBJ1-1; perhaps TRBD1 as D (5 bases). Germline values: CDR1 SGDLS, CDR2 YYNGEE. The CDR3 is 13 residues long. The V gene lost 5 bases and the J gene lost 1 base, with 9 bases spanning the gap. The CDR3 bases are TGTGCCAGCAGTTACACAGGGAACACTGAAGCTTTCTTT. Encoded protein: CASSYTGNTEAFF.

The rearrangement links TRBV15 to TRBJ2-7; the match to TRBD1 covers 8 bases. The germline CDR1 and CDR2 sequences are LNHNV and YYDKDF (reference sequence). The CDR3 spans 16 residues. V was clipped by 0 bases and J by 4 bases; unmatched bases: 8. In nucleotides, the CDR3 is TGTGCCACCAGCAGAGATCCGGGGACAGGCCTTTACGAGCAGTACTTC. It is translated as CATSRDPGTGLYEQYF.

The chain employs TRBV6-1 and TRBJ2-7, with 7 bases that match TRBD1. CDR1 and CDR2 (germline): MNHNS, SASEGT. CDR3 length: 14 amino acids. J was trimmed by 3 bases and V by 6 bases; bases with no gene match: 8. The chain's CDR3 is CASRGTALGYEQYF. In DNA, the CDR3 is TGTGCCAGCAGGGGGACAGCTTTGGGCTACGAGCAGTACTTC.

V usage is TRBV7-9 and J usage is TRBJ1-2; D may be TRBD1 (6 bases). Per germline, CDR1 SEHNR and CDR2 FQNEAQ (reference sequence). The CDR3 has 16 amino acids. Deletions cut 0 bases from V and 2 bases from J, with 13 bases between. The CDR3 nucleotides read TGTGCCAGCAGCTTAGCAGGCGGGGGGCAAAACTATGGCTACACCTTC. Protein product: CASSLAGGGQNYGYTF.

The chain joins TRBV28 to TRBJ1-5, with D possibly being TRBD1 (5 bases). CDR1 is MDHEN, CDR2 SYDVKM, per germline. CDR3 length: 17 amino acids. V shed 4 bases and J shed 0 bases, with 16 bases lying between them. This CDR3 reads CASSSPGDRNSNQPQHF. The CDR3 DNA follows: TGTGCCAGCAGTTCCCCCGGCGACAGAAATAGCAATCAGCCCCAGCATTTT.

This clone has only one observation. The chain recombines TRBV4-2 with TRBJ2-3; 16 nucleotides align to TRBD2. J gave up 11 bases and V 4 bases, and 12 bases lay outside the gene matches. Germline values: CDR1 LGHNA, CDR2 YNFKEQ. The CDR3 consists of 17 residues. CDR3 loop: CASSPGSGTSGGGRQYF. In DNA, the CDR3 is TGTGCCAGCAGCCCCGGGAGTGGGACTAGCGGGGGGGGGCGGCAGTATTTT.

The V and J genes are TRBV28 and TRBJ2-7; possibly TRBD2 for D (5 bases). With 1 base removed from V and 4 bases from J, the gap between germline ends came to 11 bases. This CDR3 contains 14 residues. CDR1 is MDHEN, CDR2 SYDVKM, per germline. The CDR3 DNA reads TGTGCCAGCAGTTTATACGAGCCGGGGTACGAGCAGTACTTC. It is translated as CASSLYEPGYEQYF.

The chain employs TRBV18 and TRBJ1-4; D not certain. The CDR3 loop spans 12 amino acids. V lost 0 bases and J lost 10, with 6 bases in between. Germline CDR1 reads KGHSH; CDR2 reads LQKENI. Here the CDR3 reads CASSPPRGKLFF. In nucleotides, the CDR3 is TGTGCCAGCTCACCACCGAGAGGAAAACTGTTTTTT. Filled out from reference TRBV18 and TRBJ1-4, the complete variable domain reads NAGVMQNPRHLVRRRGQEARLRCSPMKGHSHVYWYRQLPEEGLKFMVYLQKENIIDESGMPKERFSAEFPKEGPSILRIQQVVRGDSAAYFCASSPPRGKLFFGSGTQLSVL.